This T cell receptor beta chain comes out of a study of cytomegalovirus exposure and HLA in healthy donors. Findings and limits, study-wide: The study put some 160 TCR beta chains on its list as cytomegalovirus-associated.

The CDR3 is made up of 14 amino acids. Germline lookup yields CDR1 MRHNA and CDR2 SNTAGT. Trimming shortened V by 4 bases and J by 3 bases, and 12 bases separated the two germline ends. This clone was seen more than once but under ten times. The target antigen is unknown. The assay was immunoSEQ multiplex PCR, and TCRdb's table has in-frame clones only and misses some. There are 150,000 to 200,000 clones in the sample; around 84% occur only once, and over 5.5% lies in the top ten. This sequence joins TRBV6-4 and TRBJ1-2, with D perhaps matching TRBD1 (6 bases). The receptor comes from a man younger than 30 in good health and CMV-seropositive. The sequencing input was PBMCs. DNA of the CDR3: TGTGCCAGCAGTGTACAGGGAAGGGACTATGGCTACACCTTC. Translated: CASSVQGRDYGYTF.